The T cell receptor beta chain described here comes from a study of blood T cells in healthy people across ages. Together with a sample-barcoded 5' primer, a J-beta primer mix was included in a second PCR lasting about 6 to 11 cycles. TCRdb itself ran the 5' RACE reads through MiXCR, one entry per CDR3 protein. The table includes about 510,000 distinct CDR3 sequences, 27% detected once. This clonotype was counted between two and nine times. The data also belong to a second study, concerning T cells of mothers and their children.

Sequencing used blood. The sequence was obtained from a boy aged 2-15 years in good health.

As DNA, the CDR3 is TGTGCCAGTAGTATTGGTGGGAGCTTTTCCTACGAGCAGTACTTC. It is translated as CASSIGGSFSYEQYF. The rearrangement uses TRBV19 and TRBJ2-5, with D maybe TRBD2 (5 bases). Judging by the DNA end, TRBJ2-7 fits better; the J call may be wrong. CDR3 length: 15 residues. CDR1 and CDR2 from the germline V gene are LNHDA and SQIVND (reference sequence).